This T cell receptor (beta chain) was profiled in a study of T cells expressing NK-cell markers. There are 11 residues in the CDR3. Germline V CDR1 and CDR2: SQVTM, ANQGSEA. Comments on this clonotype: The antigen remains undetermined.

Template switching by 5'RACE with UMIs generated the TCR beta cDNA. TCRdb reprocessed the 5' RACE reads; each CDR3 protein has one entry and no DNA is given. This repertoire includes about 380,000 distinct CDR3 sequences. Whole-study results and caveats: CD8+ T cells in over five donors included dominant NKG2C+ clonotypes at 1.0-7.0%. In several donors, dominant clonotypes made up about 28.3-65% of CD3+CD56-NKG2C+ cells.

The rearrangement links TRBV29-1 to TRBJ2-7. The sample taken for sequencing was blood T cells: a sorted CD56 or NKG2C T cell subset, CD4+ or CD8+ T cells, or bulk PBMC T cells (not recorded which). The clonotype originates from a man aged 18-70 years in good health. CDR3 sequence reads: CSVLWSYEQYF.